Below are 25 T cell receptor beta chains sequenced from a single sample in a study of blood T cell repertoires in COVID-19 (TCRdb year 2020). The library relied on the immunoSEQ multiplex PCR assay. In TCRdb, the immuneACCESS table is reduced to in-frame sequences with V and J assigned. These tables do not hold every clone; where another copy was compared, an unresolved V gene accounts for under half, and the others remain unexplained. The sample yields roughly 280,000 clones; around 86% were counted once. Clones ranked in the top ten supply roughly 8% of the sample. Sequencing input: peripheral blood. These TCRs come from a man in his forties with active or convalescent COVID-19.

The rearrangement uses TRBV3-1 (or the pseudogene TRBV3-2) and TRBJ2-7; D gene unclear. The CDR3 is 15 amino acids. Trimming removed 0 bases from V and 1 base from J, with 10 bases in between. Germline V gives CDR1 LGHDT, CDR2 YNNKEL (reference sequence). CDR3: CASSQDTVSSYEQYF. CDR3 nucleotides: TGTGCCAGCAGCCAAGATACGGTTTCGTCCTACGAGCAGTACTTC.

The rearrangement links TRBV13 to TRBJ2-7, with unresolved D. V was clipped by 5 bases and J by 2 bases, with 13 bases between them. The CDR3 covers 14 residues. Germline V CDR1 and CDR2: PRHDT, FYEKMQ (reference sequence). CDR3 protein: CASSSRRPTYEQYF. The CDR3 coding sequence is TGTGCCAGCAGCAGCCGCAGGCCCACCTACGAGCAGTACTTC.

This clone was detected a few times. V gene TRBV2 combines with J gene TRBJ1-4, with 7 bases lining up with TRBD1. This CDR3 region has 14 residues. Germline V gene data show CDR1 as SNHLY and CDR2 as FYNNEI. The V gene end was trimmed by 6 bases and the J gene end by 4 bases; junction bases not matched to a gene: 5. CDR3 loop: CASRRAGGNEKLFF. CDR3 DNA: TGTGCCAGCAGAAGAGCAGGGGGTAATGAAAAACTGTTTTTT. Drawing the rest from reference TRBV2 and TRBJ1-4, the complete variable domain is EPEVTQTPSHQVTQMGQEVILRCVPISNHLYFYWYRQILGQKVEFLVSFYNNEISEKSEIFDDQFSVERPDGSNFTLKIRSTKLEDSAMYFCASRRAGGNEKLFFGSGTQLSVL.

The V gene is TRBV2, the J gene TRBJ1-2; D is undetermined. This CDR3 has 13 residues. Trimming stripped 7 bases from V and 6 bases from J, with 15 bases between. Germline V gene data show CDR1 as SNHLY and CDR2 as FYNNEI. DNA of the CDR3: TGTGCCAGCAACCGAGGAAGGAGGGATGGCTACACCTTC. This translates into CASNRGRRDGYTF.

The rearrangement links TRBV3-1 (or the pseudogene TRBV3-2) to TRBJ2-2; 9 bases fit TRBD1. V shed 5 bases and J 7 bases; nucleotides not matched to a gene: 8. Per germline, CDR1 LGHDT and CDR2 YNNKEL (reference sequence). There are 15 residues in the CDR3. The CDR3 protein is CASSSGTGINGELFF. In nucleotides, the CDR3 is TGTGCCAGCAGCTCGGGGACAGGGATAAACGGGGAGCTGTTTTTT.

V usage is TRBV5-1 and J usage is TRBJ2-3; possibly TRBD1 for D (5 bases). V was cut by 5 bases and J by 6 bases, with 13 bases left in between. The CDR3 consists of 13 residues. The germline V gene encodes CDR1 SGHRS and CDR2 YFSETQ. CDR3 DNA: TGCGCCAGCAGTTCCCATCCAGGGGATACGCAGTATTTT. Amino acids: CASSSHPGDTQYF.

The chain links TRBV5-1 to TRBJ1-6; TRBD1 might be the D (6 bases). This CDR3 has 13 amino acids. V was shortened by 4 bases and J by 13 bases, with 15 bases between the two germline ends. In germline, CDR1 is SGHRS, CDR2 YFSETQ. The CDR3 sequence is CASSVDRISPLHF. In nucleotides, the CDR3 is TGCGCCAGCAGCGTCGACAGGATATCCCCCCTCCACTTT.

V and J are TRBV6-5 and TRBJ2-7; TRBD1 matches at 7 bases. V was clipped by 4 bases and J by 0 bases; unmatched bases: 9. The CDR3 extends over 16 amino acids. Germline lookup yields CDR1 MNHEY and CDR2 SVGAGI. The CDR3 loop reads CASSFLAGGYSYEQYF. The CDR3 DNA reads as TGTGCCAGCAGTTTCTTAGCAGGGGGTTACTCCTACGAGCAGTACTTC.

The chain couples TRBV2 to TRBJ2-1; 8 bases fit TRBD1. Germline trimming cut 6 bases from V and 4 bases from J; bases unmatched to any gene: 8. Germline values: CDR1 SNHLY, CDR2 FYNNEI. This CDR3 spans 15 amino acids. The CDR3 DNA is TGTGCCAGCAGCACCACACGACAGGGGTACAATGAGCAGTTCTTC. Protein sequence: CASSTTRQGYNEQFF.

This clone appeared a single time. The chain couples TRBV6-5 to TRBJ1-1; D remains ambiguous. V was pared by 8 bases and J by 2 bases, with 15 bases between. Per the germline V gene, CDR1 is MNHEY and CDR2 is SVGAGI. CDR3 length: 14 amino acids. The CDR3 DNA follows: TGTGCCAGCCAACGGGAACCAGTCAACACTGAAGCTTTCTTT. Protein: CASQREPVNTEAFF.

The chain joins TRBV18 to TRBJ2-3; TRBD2 matches at 12 bases. This CDR3 is 18 amino acids long. The junction had 8 bases not matched to a gene; V was cut back by 4 bases and J by 0 bases. The germline V gene encodes CDR1 KGHSH and CDR2 LQKENI. In nucleotides, the CDR3 is TGTGCCAGCTCACTGACTAGCGGGAGAGTCTCAAGCACAGATACGCAGTATTTT. Protein sequence: CASSLTSGRVSSTDTQYF.

This clone has only one observation. The chain couples TRBV2 to TRBJ1-5; D gene ambiguous. V lost 3 bases, J lost 7 bases, and 10 bases lay in between. Per germline, CDR1 SNHLY and CDR2 FYNNEI. The CDR3 runs to 13 residues. The CDR3 DNA follows: TGTGCCAGCAGTGATTCCCCCGAGCAGCCCCAGCATTTT. It translates to CASSDSPEQPQHF.

The chain links TRBV13 to TRBJ1-2; 7 nucleotides match TRBD1. Germline CDR1 and CDR2: PRHDT and FYEKMQ (reference sequence). The V and J ends lost 5 bases and 5 bases, in that order; junction bases with no gene match: 14. CDR3 length: 16 amino acids. Written as DNA, the CDR3 is TGTGCCAGCAGCCTACTTTTGAGGGGGCAAGGTTATGGCTACACCTTC. The encoded protein is CASSLLLRGQGYGYTF.

This chain links TRBV6-6 with TRBJ2-3, with 7 bases aligning to TRBD2. This CDR3 is built from 16 residues. Germline values: CDR1 MNHNY, CDR2 SVGAGI (reference sequence). V lost 6 bases and J lost 3; bases outside the gene matches: 12. CDR3 nucleotide sequence: TGTGCCAGCAGGAGGCGGGAGAATAGTCGGACAGATACGCAGTATTTT. Its translation is CASRRRENSRTDTQYF.

The rearrangement joins TRBV27 to TRBJ2-1; a possible D gene is TRBD2 (5 bases). The V end lost 4 bases, the J end lost 3 bases, and 10 bases lay between the germline ends. Germline V gene lookup returns CDR1 MNHEY and CDR2 SMNVEV (reference sequence). This CDR3 spans 14 amino acids. Here the CDR3 reads CASSYTGNYNEQFF. The CDR3 DNA reads as TGTGCCAGCAGTTATACGGGAAACTACAATGAGCAGTTCTTC.

Notes on this clone: At one end the junction does not follow the germline gene, possibly because of a read error. This chain connects TRBV6-5 to TRBJ1-2, with D possibly being TRBD1 (5 bases). Germline V gene lookup returns CDR1 MNHEY and CDR2 SVGAGI. This CDR3 spans 16 amino acids. The CDR3 region is CASRYWGGLPNYGYTF. For the CDR3, the DNA is TGTGCCAGCAGGTACTGGGGGGGACTGCCTAACTATGGCTACACCTTC.

This sequence joins TRBV11-2 and TRBJ2-7; TRBD1 is a possible D gene (6 bases). CDR1 and CDR2 (germline): SGHAT, FQNNGV. CDR3 size: 15 residues. The V end was cut by 3 bases, the J end by 6 bases, with 18 bases between. The CDR3 coding sequence is TGTGCCAGCAGCTTTGACGGACAGAGGCGGGCCGAGCAGTACTTC. This codes for CASSFDGQRRAEQYF.

V gene TRBV5-6 combines with J gene TRBJ1-5; 9 bases fit TRBD1. V shed 4 bases and J 4 bases; nucleotides not matched to a gene: 12. The CDR3 has 17 residues. Germline V gene data show CDR1 as SGHDT and CDR2 as YYEEEE. The CDR3 loop is CASSPSDRGSPNQPQHF. CDR3 nucleotides: TGTGCCAGCAGCCCCAGCGACAGGGGGTCTCCAAATCAGCCCCAGCATTTT.

The rearrangement links TRBV28 to TRBJ1-5, with D maybe TRBD1 (5 bases). Germline values: CDR1 MDHEN, CDR2 SYDVKM. V lost 5 bases to trimming and J lost 0 bases, with 11 bases between them. The CDR3 extends over 15 amino acids. The CDR3 region is CASSTGLSSNQPQHF. The CDR3 coding sequence is TGTGCCAGCAGTACGGGACTGTCTAGCAATCAGCCCCAGCATTTT. The whole variable domain, filled in from reference TRBV28 and TRBJ1-5, reads DVKVTQSSRYLVKRTGEKVFLECVQDMDHENMFWYRQDPGLGLRLIYFSYDVKMKEKGDIPEGYSVSREKKERFSLILESASTNQTSMYLCASSTGLSSNQPQHFGDGTRLSIL.

The rearrangement joins TRBV11-3 to TRBJ2-7; 9 bases line up with TRBD2. There are 17 residues in the CDR3. CDR1 is SGHNT, CDR2 YENEEA, per germline. Germline trimming cut 0 bases from V and 4 bases from J; bases unmatched to any gene: 10. The CDR3 spells CASSLEALSGRSYEQYF. CDR3 nucleotides: TGTGCCAGCAGCTTAGAGGCCCTCAGCGGGAGGTCATACGAGCAGTACTTC.

This chain connects TRBV25-1 to TRBJ1-6; the match to TRBD1 covers 8 bases. The germline V gene encodes CDR1 MGHDK and CDR2 SYGVNS. V lost 4 bases and J lost 10; bases outside the gene matches: 3. This CDR3 has 13 residues. CDR3 nucleotides: TGTGCCAGCAGTGGGACAGGGCGGTCACCCCTCCACTTT. This translates into CASSGTGRSPLHF.

A few counts support this clone. The rearrangement joins TRBV6-1 to TRBJ1-2; TRBD1 might be the D (5 bases). CDR1 MNHNS and CDR2 SASEGT come from the germline V gene. Trimming left V 3 bases short and J 3 bases short, with 8 bases between. The CDR3 runs 13 residues. CDR3 protein: CASSETGDYGYTF. The CDR3 bases are TGTGCCAGCAGTGAGACGGGGGACTATGGCTACACCTTC.

The CDR3: CASSEGRVRLFF. CDR3 in DNA: TGCGCCAGCAGTGAGGGGCGCGTTAGGCTGTTTTTT. The chain links TRBV10-2 to TRBJ2-2, with D unclear. The CDR3 covers 12 residues. Germline CDR1 reads WSHSY; CDR2 reads SAAADI. V was cut by 2 bases and J by 13 bases, with 11 bases left in between.

The table lists this clone with a few counts. Germline is not matched at one junction end, which may reflect a read error. The V call is TRBV5-1, the J call TRBJ2-1; TRBD2 agrees at 10 bases. The CDR3 consists of 14 residues. Looked up from germline, CDR1 is SGHRS and CDR2 is YFSETQ. Here the CDR3 reads CASSLDWTSGPTVF. The CDR3, as DNA: TGCGCCAGCAGCTTGGACTGGACTAGCGGCCCTACAGTCTTC.

Turning to this clone: The sample holds other DNA sequences that translate to the same CDR3. The J gene is TRBJ2-2, the V gene TRBV12-3 or TRBV12-4; D remains ambiguous. CDR3 length equals 13 residues. Trimming took off 5 bases at V and 4 bases at J, with 8 bases between the two ends. The CDR3 nucleotides read TGTGCCAGCAGTCCCGGTGGCACCGGGGAGCTGTTTTTT. Its protein is CASSPGGTGELFF.